This TCR beta chain was profiled in a study of blood T cell repertoires in COVID-19. Study background: There were acute and convalescent COVID-19 samples, and they came from the United States, Italy and Spain. In each case, the material was cDNA or gDNA derived from T cells, B-cell-depleted T cells, or PBMCs.

This CDR3 is 12 amino acids long. V dropped 3 bases and J dropped 5 bases, with 7 bases sitting between them. Germline V gene lookup returns CDR1 MNHNS and CDR2 SASEGT. There are a few counts of this clone. Per the original data handling: Researchers report that nucleated cell counts were estimated from reference gene primer amplification. The method was immunoSEQ multiplex PCR; TCRdb's version includes in-frame clones alone and lacks a portion of them. From that table come the V and J calls and clone size; the DNA was used to work out D and trimming. The sample contains 140,000 to 150,000 clones, around 90% of which appear only once.

The sample was peripheral blood. The V and J genes are TRBV6-1 and TRBJ1-2; no definite D call. The TCR originated in a woman in her 50s with acute or convalescent COVID-19. The CDR3 region has the DNA TGTGCCAGCAGTGACCCCAGTTATGGCTACACCTTC. It encodes CASSDPSYGYTF.